The 27 T cell receptor beta chains below come from one sample, sequenced in a study of cytomegalovirus exposure and HLA in healthy donors. The PCR was carried out with 60 Vbeta primers and 13 Jbeta primers. Produced via immunoSEQ multiplex PCR; TCRdb's table is partial and in-frame only. The sample shows 100,000 to 150,000 clones, around 84% of them seen only once. Sequencing input: PBMCs. These receptors were taken from a woman in her 40s in good health and CMV-seronegative.

This clone was recorded once. The chain combines TRBV10-1 with TRBJ1-1, with a tentative D call TRBD1 (5 bases). In germline, CDR1 is WNHNN, CDR2 SYGVQD (reference sequence). The CDR3 loop spans 13 amino acids. V dropped 6 bases and J dropped 2 bases, with 10 bases sitting between them. The CDR3 sequence: CASRKGLNTEAFF. The CDR3 DNA reads as TGCGCCAGCAGGAAGGGGCTAAACACTGAAGCTTTCTTT.

This clone came up a few times. The chain has TRBV7-2 and TRBJ1-1; D gene uncertain. Germline CDR1 is SGHTA and CDR2 is FQGNSA. V was cut by 1 base and J by 1 base, with 7 bases left in between. The CDR3 consists of 14 residues. CDR3 amino acids: CASSLDRWNTEAFF. The DNA of the CDR3 is TGTGCCAGCAGCTTAGATCGGTGGAACACTGAAGCTTTCTTT.

The chain employs TRBV2 and TRBJ2-5, with 15 bases that match TRBD2. The germline gives CDR1 SNHLY, CDR2 FYNNEI. This CDR3 region has 15 residues. V lost 5 bases, J lost 3 bases, and 1 base stayed unmatched. The CDR3: CASSRTSGREETQYF. The CDR3 DNA follows: TGTGCCAGCAGTCGGACTAGCGGGAGGGAAGAGACCCAGTACTTC.

CDR3 sequence (DNA): TGTGCCAGTAGTACCAACAGGGGGCCGGGCTCCAATGAGCAGTTCTTC. It specifies CASSTNRGPGSNEQFF. The chain recombines TRBV19 with TRBJ2-1; 9 nucleotides agree with TRBD1. CDR1 is LNHDA, CDR2 SQIVND, per germline (reference sequence). V shed 4 bases and J 6 bases; nucleotides not matched to a gene: 10. There are 16 residues in the CDR3.

About this clone: A read error may account for a junction end that differs from germline. This chain joins TRBV7-9 and TRBJ2-3, with 7 bases that match TRBD2. Germline loops: CDR1 SEHNR, CDR2 FQNEAQ (reference sequence). The CDR3 consists of 15 residues. The CDR3 DNA reads TGTTCCAGCAGCACGAGCGGGAAGCGGACAGATACGCAGTATTTT. Encoded protein: CSSSTSGKRTDTQYF.

This chain uses TRBV9 with TRBJ1-2, with TRBD1 as a possible D gene (6 bases). CDR3 size: 15 residues. Per germline, CDR1 SGDLS and CDR2 YYNGEE. Trimming shortened V by 0 bases and J by 4 bases, and 13 bases separated the two germline ends. The CDR3 DNA follows: TGTGCCAGCAGCGTAGAACAGGCCAGGGGCTATGGCTACACCTTC. This translates into CASSVEQARGYGYTF. Combining the CDR3 with reference TRBV9 and TRBJ1-2 gives the whole variable domain DSGVTQTPKHLITATGQRVTLRCSPRSGDLSVYWYQQSLDQGLQFLIQYYNGEERAKGNILERFSAQQFPDLHSELNLSSLELGDSALYFCASSVEQARGYGYTFGSGTRLTVV.

This clone occurred once. The V gene is TRBV4-3, the J gene TRBJ2-7, with D possibly matching TRBD2 (5 bases). Germline CDR1 reads LGHNA; CDR2 reads YSLEER. V lost 0 bases to trimming and J lost 6 bases, with 15 bases between them. The CDR3 is 15 residues long. The CDR3 loop is CASSQETPPAGEQYF. CDR3 DNA sequence: TGCGCCAGCAGCCAAGAAACCCCTCCCGCGGGCGAGCAGTACTTC.

The chain has TRBV5-6 and TRBJ2-1; TRBD1 agrees at 9 bases. The CDR3 is made up of 15 amino acids. CDR1 is SGHDT and CDR2 is YYEEEE in the germline V gene. J gave up 14 bases and V 1 base, and 13 bases lay outside the gene matches. The CDR3 spells CASSLLWTGERVEFF. The CDR3 region has the DNA TGTGCCAGCAGCTTGCTGTGGACAGGGGAACGGGTTGAGTTCTTC.

The chain employs TRBV5-6 and TRBJ2-1; TRBD2 is a possible D gene (5 bases). Germline assignment: CDR1 SGHDT and CDR2 YYEEEE. This CDR3 region has 14 residues. V dropped 6 bases and J dropped 4 bases, with 14 bases sitting between them. CDR3 sequence reads: CASTPGLVYNEQFF. DNA for the CDR3: TGTGCCAGCACCCCCGGACTCGTATACAATGAGCAGTTCTTC.

The chain recombines TRBV6-1 with TRBJ2-6; D not resolved. Between the trimmed V and J ends, which lost 4 bases and 0 bases, there was a span of 13 bases. The CDR3 length is 17 residues. Germline V gives CDR1 MNHNS, CDR2 SASEGT. The CDR3 DNA is TGTGCCAGCAGTGTTCGTCGCAGAACCTCTGGGGCCAACGTCCTGACTTTC. Protein product: CASSVRRRTSGANVLTF.

The rearrangement joins TRBV5-6 to TRBJ2-7; D is possibly TRBD2 (7 bases). V lost 2 bases to trimming and J lost 4 bases, with 16 bases between them. Looked up from germline, CDR1 is SGHDT and CDR2 is YYEEEE. This CDR3 comprises 15 residues. The DNA for the CDR3 is TGTGCCAGCAGCTTCGATGGGAGGGGGTTATACGAGCAGTACTTC. Protein: CASSFDGRGLYEQYF.

V is TRBV9 and J is TRBJ2-1; 7 bases map to TRBD2. This CDR3 is 15 amino acids long. CDR1 is SGDLS and CDR2 is YYNGEE in the germline V gene. Unmatched junction bases numbered 9, after V lost 0 bases and J lost 9 bases. The CDR3: CASSVEPAGLPEQFF. CDR3 DNA: TGTGCCAGCAGCGTAGAGCCAGCGGGATTGCCTGAGCAGTTCTTC.

The rearrangement links TRBV5-4 to TRBJ2-2; possible D gene TRBD2, 5 bases. V shed 4 bases and J shed 6 bases, with 10 bases lying between them. This CDR3 spans 13 amino acids. Looked up from germline, CDR1 is SGHNT and CDR2 is YYREEE (reference sequence). CDR3 loop: CASSLDGAGELFF. Here the CDR3 DNA reads TGTGCCAGCAGCCTGGACGGGGCCGGGGAGCTGTTTTTT.

The chain has TRBV4-1 and TRBJ1-2, with D perhaps matching TRBD1 (5 bases). Germline CDR1 MGHRA, CDR2 YSYEKL. The CDR3 contains 17 residues. V was clipped by 1 base and J by 0 bases, with 15 bases between them. The CDR3 DNA reads TGCGCCAGCAGCCAAGTGGACAAGGAAGACGCTAACTATGGCTACACCTTC. This translates into CASSQVDKEDANYGYTF.

This clone occurred a few times. The chain joins TRBV5-1 to TRBJ2-7; 7 nucleotides agree with TRBD1. The trim removed 4 bases at V and 0 bases at J, leaving 7 bases unmatched. Germline V lookup: CDR1 SGHRS, CDR2 YFSETQ. The CDR3 has 15 amino acids. The CDR3 DNA is TGCGCCAGCAGCGGTCCGGGACAGAACTCCTACGAGCAGTACTTC. Amino acid sequence: CASSGPGQNSYEQYF.

The CDR3 region has the DNA TGTGCCAGCATTGGGGACAGGCGGAAGGGGGAGCAGTACTTC. This sequence encodes CASIGDRRKGEQYF. The chain has TRBV2 and TRBJ2-7; the match to TRBD1 covers 8 bases. Germline V gene data show CDR1 as SNHLY and CDR2 as FYNNEI. CDR3 length: 14 amino acids. The trim removed 7 bases at V and 7 bases at J, leaving 12 bases unmatched.

This clone was counted a single time. V is TRBV13 and J is TRBJ1-5; D gene unclear. CDR3 length: 14 amino acids. Trimming pared 4 bases from V and 2 bases from J, leaving 9 bases between. Germline V gene lookup returns CDR1 PRHDT and CDR2 FYEKMQ (reference sequence). CDR3 in amino acids: CASSSRRGNQPQHF. The CDR3 nucleotides are TGTGCCAGCAGCTCCAGACGGGGCAATCAGCCCCAGCATTTT.

This clone was detected a few times. The chain has TRBV5-1 and TRBJ2-1, with D perhaps matching TRBD2 (6 bases). Germline CDR1 reads SGHRS; CDR2 reads YFSETQ. The CDR3 sequence is 15 residues long. Trimming took 2 bases from V and 8 from J, leaving 17 bases between them. The CDR3 DNA follows: TGCGCCAGCAGCTTTGGGCTAGCGACGCGTTATGAGCAGTTCTTC. Its translation: CASSFGLATRYEQFF.

The chain links TRBV6-5 to TRBJ2-7; no reliable D call. This CDR3 has 15 amino acids. CDR1 MNHEY and CDR2 SVGAGI come from the germline V gene. The ends were cut back, 0 bases at V and 3 bases at J, with 12 bases in the middle. The CDR3 nucleotides read TGTGCCAGCAGTTACTCGACCCCAGCGAACTACGAGCAGTACTTC. Residues: CASSYSTPANYEQYF.

This clone appeared a few times. The chain has TRBV7-9 and TRBJ1-4, with 9 bases matching TRBD1. CDR1 and CDR2 (germline): SEHNR, FQNEAQ (reference sequence). The V gene end was trimmed by 5 bases and the J gene end by 6 bases; junction bases not matched to a gene: 10. The CDR3 is 16 amino acids. The CDR3 loop is CASSNNRGRSYEKLFF. DNA of the CDR3: TGTGCCAGCAGCAATAACAGGGGGCGTTCTTATGAAAAACTGTTTTTT.

V is TRBV2 and J is TRBJ2-1, with 8 bases lining up with TRBD1. The CDR3 runs 13 residues. CDR1 and CDR2 (germline): SNHLY, FYNNEI. V shed 5 bases and J 8 bases; nucleotides not matched to a gene: 5. The CDR3 protein is CASSPDRGDEQFF. The CDR3 DNA is TGTGCCAGCAGTCCAGACAGGGGAGATGAGCAGTTCTTC.

The chain uses TRBV7-9 and TRBJ2-6; D is possibly TRBD2 (6 bases). V shed 4 bases and J shed 0 bases, with 19 bases lying between them. Germline CDR1 is SEHNR and CDR2 is FQNEAQ (reference sequence). This CDR3 contains 19 residues. The CDR3 is CASSSRSVQGGSGANVLTF. The DNA of the CDR3 is TGTGCCAGCAGCTCAAGGAGTGTTCAGGGAGGCTCTGGGGCCAACGTCCTGACTTTC.

V and J are TRBV9 and TRBJ1-2, with TRBD1 identical over 8 bases. The CDR3 length is 16 residues. The germline V gene encodes CDR1 SGDLS and CDR2 YYNGEE. After removal of 4 bases from V and 7 bases from J, the junction contained 15 bases not matched to a gene. The CDR3 coding sequence is TGTGCCAGCAGCCCTCTCGGACAGGGCGTTGTCGGTGGCTACACCTTC. Protein product: CASSPLGQGVVGGYTF.

This clone was counted a few times. The chain joins TRBV11-1 to TRBJ1-1; TRBD1 agrees at 9 bases. With V trimmed by 4 bases and J by 4 bases, 4 bases remained unmatched. The germline CDR1 and CDR2 sequences are SGHAT and FQDESV (reference sequence). This CDR3 is built from 14 residues. The CDR3 region is CASSWTGEATEAFF. CDR3 bases: TGTGCCAGCAGCTGGACAGGGGAGGCCACTGAAGCTTTCTTT.

This clone was observed a few times. V is TRBV11-2 and J is TRBJ1-1, with TRBD1 as a possible D gene (5 bases). The germline gives CDR1 SGHAT, CDR2 FQNNGV. V lost 5 bases to trimming and J lost 5 bases, with 21 bases between them. The length of the CDR3 is 16 residues. The CDR3: CASSPRGGTGGTEAFF. As DNA, the CDR3 is TGTGCCAGCAGCCCCCGCGGGGGAACCGGGGGGACTGAAGCTTTCTTT.

The chain employs TRBV10-3 and TRBJ2-1, with 7 positions matching TRBD2. CDR1 is ENHRY, CDR2 SYGVKD, per germline. The length of the CDR3 is 16 residues. Losses at the gene ends were 0 bases for V and 7 bases for J; bases not matched to a gene: 9. The DNA of the CDR3 is TGTGCCATCAGTGAGTCGATGGCGGGAGATTATAATGAGCAGTTCTTC. Translation gives CAISESMAGDYNEQFF.

This clone was seen only a few times. The chain couples TRBV11-3 to TRBJ2-2; D may be TRBD1 (5 bases). The germline gives CDR1 SGHNT, CDR2 YENEEA. The length of the CDR3 is 14 residues. V was clipped by 1 base and J by 4 bases, with 7 bases between them. The CDR3 spells CASSLGRATGELFF. In DNA form, the CDR3 reads TGTGCCAGCAGCTTAGGCAGGGCCACCGGGGAGCTGTTTTTT.